This TCR beta chain was obtained from a study of blood T cell repertoires in COVID-19. Study-level background: The United States, Italy and Spain were the sources of the acute and convalescent COVID-19 samples. T cells, B-cell-depleted T cells, or PBMCs supplied cDNA or gDNA.

Germline V gene data show CDR1 as MNHEY and CDR2 as SVGEGT. The CDR3 contains 16 residues. The ends were cut back, 4 bases at V and 0 bases at J, with 16 bases in the middle. Only in-frame clones appear in the TCRdb table, and some are missing; sequencing was by immunoSEQ multiplex PCR. The sample includes roughly 320,000 clones, about 88% of them seen just once. This sequence was found in a man between 65 and 85 years old with acute or convalescent COVID-19. V is TRBV6-2 or TRBV6-3 and J is TRBJ2-7, with D possibly matching TRBD2 (5 bases). The sample was peripheral blood. CDR3 DNA sequence: TGTGCCAGCAGTTCCCGACTATTCCGAAGCTCCTACGAGCAGTACTTC. Residues: CASSSRLFRSSYEQYF.